This TCR beta chain stems from a study of cytomegalovirus exposure and HLA in healthy donors. The table lists this clone with a few counts. Its antigen is still unknown. Other DNA variants within this sample encode the same CDR3. Germline loops: CDR1 LNHDA, CDR2 SQIVND (reference sequence). This CDR3 is 16 amino acids long. Trimming left V 6 bases short and J 1 base short, with 13 bases between. Primers: 60 Vbeta forward and 13 Jbeta reverse. Only in-frame clones appear in the TCRdb table, and some are missing; sequencing was by immunoSEQ multiplex PCR. The sample shows some 69,000 clones, under 80% of them seen only once. The study, taken as a whole, reports: The study assumed roughly uniform donor sequencing depth for presence/absence analyses.

The sequence was obtained from a male donor in good health and CMV-seropositive. The chain links TRBV19 to TRBJ1-6; D gene unclear. The sample consisted of PBMCs. The CDR3 nucleotides are TGTGCCAGTAGGACTGGGAGTCTTTCCTATAATTCACCCCTCCACTTT. Its translation: CASRTGSLSYNSPLHF.